The T cell receptor beta chain described here comes from a study of CXCR3-negative and CXCR3-positive naive CD8 T cells. The TRB cDNA libraries were prepared by 5' RACE with UMI labels. TCRdb re-called the 5' RACE reads and shows each CDR3 protein once, DNA omitted. The sample data list roughly 8,100 distinct CDR3 sequences. Comment on this clonotype: What it recognizes is unknown.

This CDR3 is 13 amino acids long. Germline CDR1 SGHRS, CDR2 YFSETQ. 250,000 to 350,000 cells per CD8+ T cell subset were flow-sorted in triplicate. Study-wide results and caveats: Naive subsets showed comparable surface CD5, and TCR interaction strength was also inferred from TRB CDR3 physicochemistry. Much lower diversity was found in memory CD8+ cells, while both naive subsets had comparably high diversity. Comparison of naive CXCR3-negative and CXCR3-positive cells revealed similar TRBV-TRBJ usage, while memory cells differed. The study found more hydrophobic TRB CDR3s in CXCR3-positive naive cells than in CXCR3-negative naive cells.

This clonotype was sampled from a human donor in good health. Some clones in this sample may be carry-over from other donors' samples. The rearrangement links TRBV5-1 to TRBJ2-1; TCRdb indicates TRBD1, and absent DNA this call remains unverified. The specimen was naive CXCR3+ CD8+ T cells from blood. Subset denoted: CD45RO-CCR7+CD27+CD95- naive CD8+ T cells expressing CXCR3 (TNR3+). The CDR3 loop reads CASSPPGLNEQFF. Combining the CDR3 with reference TRBV5-1 and TRBJ2-1 gives the whole variable domain KAGVTQTPRYLIKTRGQQVTLSCSPISGHRSVSWYQQTPGQGLQFLFEYFSETQRNKGNFPGRFSGRQFSNSRSEMNVSTLELGDSALYLCASSPPGLNEQFFGPGTRLTVL.